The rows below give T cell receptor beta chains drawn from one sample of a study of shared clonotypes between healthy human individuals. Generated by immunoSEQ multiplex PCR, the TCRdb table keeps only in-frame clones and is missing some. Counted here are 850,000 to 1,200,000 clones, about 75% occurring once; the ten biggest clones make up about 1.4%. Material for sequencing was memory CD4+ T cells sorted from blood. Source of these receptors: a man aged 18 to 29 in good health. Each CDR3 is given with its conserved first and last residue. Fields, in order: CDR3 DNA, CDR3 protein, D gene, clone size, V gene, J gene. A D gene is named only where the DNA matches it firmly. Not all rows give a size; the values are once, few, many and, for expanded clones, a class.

TGTGCCAGCGTTTCAGTTCCTAATCAGCAGTTCTTC	CASVSVPNQQFF	-	-	TRBV6-1	TRBJ2-1
TGTGCCAGCAGGCCGCAAGGGGGCGTGGTTCCTGCCGAGTACTTC	CASRPQGGVVPAEYF	TRBD1	few	TRBV6-5	TRBJ2-5
TGTGCCAGCTCACAGGACATGAACACTGAAGCTTTCTTT	CASSQDMNTEAFF	-	few	TRBV18	TRBJ1-1
TGTGCCAGCAGTCGGGACACAGGGTCCGGTGAGCAGTTCTTC	CASSRDTGSGEQFF	-	-	TRBV6-1	TRBJ2-1
TGTGCCAGCGGGGACAGGGGGCAGAGAGGAAAACTGTTTTTT	CASGDRGQRGKLFF	TRBD1	-	TRBV6-5	TRBJ1-4
TGTGCCAGCAGCTCCCGGGACAGGGGGCGGATGACTGAAGCTTTCTTT	CASSSRDRGRMTEAFF	TRBD1	-	TRBV5-6	TRBJ1-1
TGTGCCAGCAGTAGGGGCTCAAACACTGAAGCTTTCTTT	CASSRGSNTEAFF	-	once	TRBV6-5	TRBJ1-1
TGTGCCAGCAGCCCTAGCGGGGGCTCAAATACGCAGTATTTT	CASSPSGGSNTQYF	TRBD2	once	TRBV6-6	TRBJ2-3
TGTGCCAGCTCACGAGACTCTAGCAATGAGCAGTTCTTC	CASSRDSSNEQFF	-	-	TRBV18	TRBJ2-1
TGTGCCAGCAGCTTTAGGACTGCCGGGGAGCTGTTTTTT	CASSFRTAGELFF	-	-	TRBV7-8	TRBJ2-2